A selection of T cell receptor beta chains follows, all from one sample in a study of blood T cell repertoires in COVID-19. Libraries were prepared by immunoSEQ multiplex PCR; TCRdb keeps only in-frame clonotypes and omits some of them. The table records fewer than 250,000 clones, around 85% of them present only once. Sequencing was performed on PBMCs or T cells enriched from blood (not recorded which). Receptor source: a woman in her twenties or thirties who had recovered from COVID-19. Both conserved end residues are part of each CDR3. The D gene is left open where the match is weak. Where a row states a size, it is once, few, many or the class of an expanded clone; other rows omit it.

j_call | d_call | v_call | clone_size | cdr3_aa | cdr3_nt
TRBJ2-7 | NA | TRBV14 | NA | CASRLAQGEQYF | TGTGCCAGCAGGCTGGCCCAGGGCGAGCAGTACTTC
TRBJ2-7 | TRBD1 | TRBV7-3 | NA | CASSSQTGGEYEQYF | TGTGCCAGCAGTTCTCAGACAGGGGGAGAGTACGAGCAGTACTTC
TRBJ2-5 | TRBD2 | TRBV5-1 | NA | CASSAGLAGGQETQYF | TGCGCCAGCAGCGCGGGACTAGCGGGAGGGCAAGAGACCCAGTACTTC
TRBJ2-2 | TRBD1 | TRBV9 | NA | CASSDPGQGRTGELFF | TGTGCCAGCAGCGATCCGGGACAGGGAAGGACCGGGGAGCTGTTTTTT
TRBJ2-3 | NA | TRBV4-2 | few | CASSQVPTRGTQYF | TGTGCCAGCAGCCAAGTGCCTACTCGGGGTACGCAGTATTTT
TRBJ1-2 | TRBD1 | TRBV9 | once | CASSEGAGQGAGYTF | TGTGCCAGCAGCGAGGGAGCGGGACAGGGCGCTGGCTACACCTTC
TRBJ1-2 | TRBD1 | TRBV6-2/TRBV6-3 | NA | CASSYSPGQGPFF | TGTGCCAGCAGTTACTCCCCCGGACAGGGGCCCTTCTTC
TRBJ1-1 | NA | TRBV18 | NA | CASSPRESRGTEAFF | TGTGCCAGCTCACCCCGAGAGTCCAGGGGTACTGAAGCTTTCTTT
TRBJ2-1 | NA | TRBV5-1 | NA | CASNGLTQGNEQFF | TGCGCCAGCAACGGCCTTACACAGGGCAATGAGCAGTTCTTC
TRBJ2-7 | NA | TRBV9 | NA | CASSVGTEAYEQYF | TGTGCCAGCAGCGTAGGAACAGAAGCCTACGAGCAGTACTTC
TRBJ1-1 | TRBD1 | TRBV11-1 | NA | CASSTEQGEFYTEAFF | TGTGCCAGCAGCACGGAACAGGGGGAGTTTTACACTGAAGCTTTCTTT
TRBJ2-1 | NA | TRBV5-4 | NA | CASIIDPTGYNEQFF | TGTGCCAGCATTATAGACCCCACGGGGTACAATGAGCAGTTCTTC
TRBJ1-6 | NA | TRBV11-2 | NA | CASSLELNRGSPLHF | TGTGCCAGCAGCTTAGAGCTGAATCGGGGTTCACCCCTCCACTTT
TRBJ1-4 | NA | TRBV29-1 | NA | CSGSSGDNEKLFF | TGCAGCGGTTCATCAGGGGATAATGAAAAACTGTTTTTT
TRBJ2-2 | TRBD2 | TRBV5-1 | NA | CASSGTSGGAATGELFF | TGCGCCAGCAGCGGGACTAGCGGGGGGGCTGCCACCGGGGAGCTGTTTTTT